This T cell receptor beta chain is drawn from a study of identical twins. Template switching introduced a universal primer site, and the cDNA bore unique molecular identifiers. In TCRdb, the 5' RACE reads were re-called with MiXCR into one record per CDR3 protein. The repertoire includes 200,000 to 250,000 distinct CDR3 sequences, roughly 7.5% of them detected once, and around 5% sits in the top ten. Germline CDR1 reads MDHEN; CDR2 reads SYDVKM. The ends were cut back, 3 bases at V and 2 bases at J, with 7 bases in the middle. The CDR3 sequence is 13 residues long. This clonotype came up a few times. Another study also made use of these data, one on yellow fever vaccine responses in identical twins.

The V call is TRBV28, the J call TRBJ1-2; no clear D gene. The receptor was isolated from a woman aged 18-29 years in good health. The specimen sequenced was CD8+ T cells sorted from blood. DNA for the CDR3: TGTGCCAGCAGTTTTAGGCTCAACTATGGCTACACCTTC. Its translation: CASSFRLNYGYTF.